This T cell receptor (beta chain) was sequenced during a study of blood T cells in healthy people across ages. Germline V CDR1 and CDR2: LGHNT, FRNRAP. This CDR3 spans 15 amino acids. The V end was cut by 1 base, the J end by 8 bases, with 17 bases between. PCR was performed a second time for roughly 7 to 11 cycles using a sample-barcoded 5' primer and a J-beta primer mix. TCRdb fed the 5' RACE reads into MiXCR, producing one record per CDR3 protein. The repertoire includes 1.5 million to 2 million distinct CDR3 sequences, roughly 28% of them detected once, and 7.7% sits in the top ten. This clonotype came up a few times.

Sequenced material: blood. This chain connects TRBV12-5 to TRBJ1-2; tentatively, D is TRBD1 (6 bases). The TCR comes from a woman aged 25 to 39 in good health. Written as DNA, the CDR3 is TGTGCTAGTGGTTTGGCTGAGGCAGGGGTGGAAGGCTACACCTTC. Translation: CASGLAEAGVEGYTF.